A single sample is the source of the 25 T cell receptor beta chains below, sequenced in a study of T cell responses to AZD1222 COVID-19 vaccine. The protocol was immunoSEQ multiplex PCR, while the TCRdb copy is restricted to in-frame clones and leaves out a portion. The sample holds 130,000 or so clones, 75% to 90% seen once. Sequenced here: peripheral blood, sampled on day 0 of AZD1222 vaccination. The receptors stem from an adult in good health.

This clone was seen a single time. Here the CDR3 DNA reads TGTGCCAGCAGCGCATCCAATCCAGGGGTTAGCAATCAGCCCCAGCATTTT. Its protein product is CASSASNPGVSNQPQHF. The chain carries TRBV7-6 and TRBJ1-5; perhaps TRBD1 as D (6 bases). The CDR3 is made up of 17 amino acids. Per germline, CDR1 SGHVS and CDR2 FNYEAQ. Trimming removed 5 bases from V and 0 bases from J, with 17 bases in between.

The genes are TRBV6-2 or TRBV6-3 and TRBJ2-7; 16 nucleotides match TRBD2. Trimming removed 2 bases from V and 3 bases from J; junction bases left unmatched: 7. CDR1 MNHEY and CDR2 SVGEGT come from the germline V gene. This CDR3 has 18 amino acids. CDR3 in amino acids: CASSYGTSGRAGIYEQYF. CDR3 in DNA: TGTGCCAGCAGTTACGGGACTAGCGGGAGGGCCGGGATCTACGAGCAGTACTTC.

Regarding this clone: This same CDR3 is encoded by further DNA sequences in the sample. The chain recombines TRBV7-9 with TRBJ1-3; D unclear. Germline CDR1 SEHNR, CDR2 FQNEAQ (reference sequence). This CDR3 is 11 amino acids long. Between the trimmed V and J ends, which lost 4 bases and 2 bases, there was a span of 0 bases. The chain's CDR3 is CASSSGNTIYF. The DNA for the CDR3 is TGTGCCAGCAGCTCTGGAAACACCATATATTTT.

CDR3 sequence: CASTQTGDPREQYF. The DNA of the CDR3 is TGTGCCAGCACCCAGACTGGGGACCCTCGGGAGCAGTACTTC. The chain has TRBV7-9 and TRBJ2-7; perhaps D is TRBD1 or TRBD2 (5 bases each). Trimming cost V 7 bases and J 7 bases, with 20 bases left between them. The CDR3 runs 14 residues. CDR1 is SEHNR, CDR2 FQNEAQ, per germline (reference sequence).

The chain carries TRBV28 and TRBJ1-2, with D perhaps TRBD1 (6 bases). Looked up from germline, CDR1 is MDHEN and CDR2 is SYDVKM. The CDR3 has 10 amino acids. Trimming took 6 bases from V and 12 from J, leaving 11 bases between them. CDR3 DNA: TGTGCCAGCAGCCGCGACAGGCACACCTTC. This codes for CASSRDRHTF.

The V gene is TRBV3-1 (or the pseudogene TRBV3-2), the J gene TRBJ2-5, with a possible D match to TRBD2 (6 bases). CDR3 length equals 13 residues. The germline gives CDR1 LGHDT, CDR2 YNNKEL (reference sequence). V lost 4 bases and J lost 1, with 7 bases in between. CDR3 DNA: TGTGCCAGCAGCCTAGCGGCCCAAGAGACCCAGTACTTC. As protein: CASSLAAQETQYF.

The chain uses TRBV5-1 and TRBJ2-3, with 7 positions matching TRBD2. The germline gives CDR1 SGHRS, CDR2 YFSETQ. With V trimmed by 6 bases and J by 7 bases, 17 bases remained unmatched. This CDR3 has 16 residues. The chain's CDR3 is CASKGLTRGGGNTQYF. CDR3 sequence (DNA): TGCGCCAGCAAGGGTCTGACTCGCGGGGGTGGAAATACGCAGTATTTT.

This CDR3 is CATSPGGAVAKNIQYF. The CDR3, as DNA: TGTGCCACCAGCCCAGGAGGGGCGGTAGCCAAAAACATTCAGTACTTC. V usage is TRBV24-1 and J usage is TRBJ2-4; weak D call: TRBD2 (6 bases). This CDR3 contains 16 residues. Between the trimmed V and J ends, which lost 7 bases and 0 bases, there was a span of 15 bases. Per the germline V gene, CDR1 is KGHDR and CDR2 is SFDVKD.

This chain uses TRBV28 with TRBJ1-6; no clear D gene. The V end was cut by 2 bases, the J end by 10 bases, with 6 bases between. CDR1 and CDR2 from the germline V gene are MDHEN and SYDVKM. The CDR3 extends over 12 amino acids. CDR3: CASSLADSPLHF. CDR3 nucleotide sequence: TGTGCCAGCAGTTTAGCAGACTCACCCCTCCACTTT.

This clone was observed a single time. J is TRBJ2-7 and V is TRBV19; D gene ambiguous. V was cut by 5 bases and J by 3 bases, with 8 bases left in between. The CDR3 covers 12 residues. CDR1 LNHDA and CDR2 SQIVND come from the germline V gene (reference sequence). CDR3 sequence: CASSSGFYEQYF. In DNA form, the CDR3 reads TGTGCCAGTAGTTCAGGCTTCTACGAGCAGTACTTC.

The chain joins TRBV6-6 to TRBJ1-1, with D maybe TRBD1 (6 bases). Deletions cut 2 bases from V and 5 bases from J, with 15 bases between. This CDR3 has 15 residues. Germline V gene data show CDR1 as MNHNY and CDR2 as SVGAGI (reference sequence). DNA for the CDR3: TGTGCCAGCAGTTACCCGACACAGGGTGTTACTGAAGCTTTCTTT. It is translated as CASSYPTQGVTEAFF.

This chain uses TRBV7-9 with TRBJ2-7, with TRBD1 matching over 7 bases. The CDR3 is 14 amino acids. Germline trimming cut 4 bases from V and 3 bases from J; bases unmatched to any gene: 6. Per the germline V gene, CDR1 is SEHNR and CDR2 is FQNEAQ (reference sequence). The CDR3 loop is CASSYDRDSYEQYF. DNA for the CDR3: TGTGCCAGCAGCTACGACAGGGATAGCTACGAGCAGTACTTC. Filled out from reference TRBV7-9 and TRBJ2-7, the complete variable domain reads DTGVSQNPRHKITKRGQNVTFRCDPISEHNRLYWYRQTLGQGPEFLTYFQNEAQLEKSRLLSDRFSAERPKGSFSTLEIQRTEQGDSAMYLCASSYDRDSYEQYFGPGTRLTVT.

This sequence joins TRBV6-5 and TRBJ2-1; tentative D call: TRBD2 (5 bases). Germline assignment: CDR1 MNHEY and CDR2 SVGAGI. Trimming took off 4 bases at V and 0 bases at J, with 10 bases between the two ends. The CDR3 length is 15 residues. The CDR3 sequence is CASSFRRSSYNEQFF. DNA for the CDR3: TGTGCCAGCAGTTTCAGGAGGAGCTCCTACAATGAGCAGTTCTTC.

V is TRBV5-6 and J is TRBJ2-5, with D hard to call. The CDR3 has 13 residues. CDR1 is SGHDT, CDR2 YYEEEE, per germline. V was shortened by 2 bases and J by 0 bases, with 5 bases between the two germline ends. The CDR3 nucleotides read TGTGCCAGCAGCTTACAGTACCAAGAGACCCAGTACTTC. Translating it yields CASSLQYQETQYF.

The chain employs TRBV19 and TRBJ2-3, with TRBD1 as a possible D gene (6 bases). Germline-derived CDR1 and CDR2 are LNHDA and SQIVND (reference sequence). Trimming removed 7 bases from V and 3 bases from J, with 17 bases in between. The CDR3 spans 15 residues. DNA for the CDR3: TGTGCCAGTACAAGACAGGCAGGAGGAACAGATACGCAGTATTTT. Amino acid sequence: CASTRQAGGTDTQYF.

This clone has more than one count but fewer than ten. The chain couples TRBV24-1 to TRBJ1-1; D call uncertain. CDR3 size: 13 residues. V was clipped by 7 bases and J by 5 bases, with 13 bases between them. Germline CDR1 KGHDR, CDR2 SFDVKD. CDR3 protein: CATRGIRSTEAFF. The CDR3 DNA reads as TGTGCCACCAGGGGGATAAGGAGTACTGAAGCTTTCTTT.

V usage is TRBV7-2 and J usage is TRBJ1-5, with D tentatively TRBD1 (5 bases). Germline V CDR1 and CDR2: SGHTA, FQGNSA. The CDR3 consists of 15 residues. V was clipped by 5 bases and J by 4 bases, with 15 bases between them. The CDR3 sequence is CASSPLKDRNQPQHF. For the CDR3, the DNA is TGTGCCAGCAGCCCACTGAAAGACAGAAATCAGCCCCAGCATTTT.

This chain connects TRBV30 to TRBJ2-2, with 10 bases that match TRBD2. Germline-derived CDR1 and CDR2 are GTSNPN and SVGIG (reference sequence). The junction had 12 bases not matched to a gene; V was cut back by 4 bases and J by 4 bases. CDR3 length: 17 residues. CDR3 protein: CAWTTLAGVGGTGELFF. DNA of the CDR3: TGTGCCTGGACTACTCTAGCGGGGGTAGGCGGCACCGGGGAGCTGTTTTTT.

CDR3 DNA: TGTGCCAGCAGTACTCCAGCCCGCGAGCAGTACTTC. Amino acid sequence: CASSTPAREQYF. The chain recombines TRBV28 with TRBJ2-7; unclear D gene. CDR3 length: 12 residues. Germline CDR1 MDHEN, CDR2 SYDVKM. Deletions cut 5 bases from V and 6 bases from J, with 11 bases between.

This clone was observed a single time. One end of the junction fails to match germline, which may point to a read error. The chain carries TRBV2 and TRBJ1-5; D uncertain. This CDR3 contains 12 residues. Germline-derived CDR1 and CDR2 are SNHLY and FYNNEI. The CDR3 region has the DNA TGTGCCAGCAGGGAAGGGTATCAGCCCCAGCATTTT. It yields the protein CASREGYQPQHF. Together with reference TRBV2 and TRBJ1-5, the CDR3 gives the full variable domain: EPEVTQTPSHQVTQMGQEVILRCVPISNHLYFYWYRQILGQKVEFLVSFYNNEISEKSEIFDDQFSVERPDGSNFTLKIRSTKLEDSAMYFCASREGYQPQHFGDGTRLSIL.

This clone came up once. The chain combines TRBV7-9 with TRBJ1-2; D is possibly TRBD1 (6 bases). CDR1 is SEHNR and CDR2 is FQNEAQ in the germline V gene (reference sequence). V was trimmed by 4 bases and J by 4 bases, leaving 19 bases between them. There are 16 residues in the CDR3. The CDR3 reads CASSSTGAGAFYGYTF. CDR3 in DNA: TGTGCCAGCAGCTCGACGGGGGCAGGGGCGTTCTATGGCTACACCTTC.

The V gene is TRBV27, the J gene TRBJ1-5, with a possible D match to TRBD1 (6 bases). Deletions cut 6 bases from V and 4 bases from J, with 19 bases between. In germline, CDR1 is MNHEY, CDR2 SMNVEV (reference sequence). This CDR3 region has 16 residues. As DNA, the CDR3 is TGTGCCAGCAGCATCATAGGGGGGTTAAAAAATCAGCCCCAGCATTTT. Its protein is CASSIIGGLKNQPQHF.

The V call is TRBV6-2 or TRBV6-3, the J call TRBJ1-2; D call uncertain. The germline V and J ends were trimmed by 4 bases and 5 bases, with 11 bases remaining between them. Germline-derived CDR1 and CDR2 are MNHEY and SVGEGT. The CDR3 contains 13 residues. The CDR3 protein is CASSSSTDYGYTF. CDR3 sequence (DNA): TGTGCCAGCAGTTCCTCGACGGATTATGGCTACACCTTC.

The chain is built from TRBV19 and TRBJ1-3, with TRBD1 identical over 8 bases. The CDR3 extends over 14 amino acids. V lost 6 bases, J lost 3 bases, and 4 bases stayed unmatched. CDR1 is LNHDA, CDR2 SQIVND, per germline (reference sequence). CDR3 coding DNA: TGTGCCAGTAGCCTCGACAGGGGTGGAAACACCATATATTTT. It translates to CASSLDRGGNTIYF.

This rearrangement joins TRBV2 to TRBJ1-6, with a tentative D call TRBD1 (5 bases). V was shortened by 4 bases and J by 8 bases, with 9 bases between the two germline ends. This CDR3 has 13 residues. From germline, CDR1 is SNHLY and CDR2 FYNNEI. The CDR3 reads CASSVQEDSPLHF. The DNA for the CDR3 is TGTGCCAGCAGTGTACAGGAGGATTCACCCCTCCACTTT.